The 17 T cell receptor beta chains presented below share a single source sample, sequenced in a study of CD8 T cells in Susac syndrome. RNA amounts of roughly 0.45 to 1 ug underwent reverse transcription with random hexamers. TCRdb re-derived calls from the immunoSEQ multiplex PCR reads in MiXCR, one entry per CDR3 protein. The data show about 300,000 distinct CDR3 sequences, with 89% seen just once and roughly 0.17% held by the top ten. The sample comprised CD8+ T cells from PBMCs. These receptors came from a human donor with multiple sclerosis.

J is TRBJ2-7 and V is TRBV30; 8 bases are shared with TRBD1. Germline V gene data show CDR1 as GTSNPN and CDR2 as SVGIG (reference sequence). V trimming: 0 bases; J trimming: 4 bases; junction bases outside the gene matches: 11. The CDR3 is 16 residues long. CDR3 sequence (DNA): TGTGCCTGGAGTGTTCTCGGGACAGGTACCCTGTACGAGCAGTACTTC. As protein: CAWSVLGTGTLYEQYF.

The V and J genes are TRBV4-3 and TRBJ2-5; the D gene is possibly TRBD2 (5 bases). The V and J ends lost 0 bases and 5 bases respectively, with 16 bases between them. This CDR3 is built from 16 residues. Germline V gene sequence: CDR1 LGHNA, CDR2 YSLEER. The CDR3 DNA sequence: TGCGCCAGCAGCCAAGATGAGCGGACCCTCGGGGAGACCCAGTACTTC. Protein: CASSQDERTLGETQYF.

The rearrangement joins TRBV6-5 to TRBJ2-1; 9 nucleotides agree with TRBD2. In germline, CDR1 is MNHEY, CDR2 SVGAGI. CDR3 size: 16 residues. V dropped 3 bases and J dropped 2; count of bases not matched to a gene: 5. The CDR3 sequence is CASSYRGGGPYNEQFF. The CDR3 nucleotides are TGTGCCAGCAGTTATCGCGGGGGGGGGCCCTACAATGAGCAGTTCTTC.

The V gene is TRBV20-1, the J gene TRBJ2-7; 12 bases are a match to TRBD2. This CDR3 is 16 amino acids long. From germline, CDR1 is DFQATT and CDR2 SNEGSKA (reference sequence). V shed 5 bases, J shed 0 bases, and the junction held 8 bases outside the gene matches. The CDR3 region is CSARTSGITSSYEQYF. CDR3 nucleotide sequence: TGCAGTGCTCGGACTAGCGGGATTACCAGCTCCTACGAGCAGTACTTC.

The chain employs TRBV9 and TRBJ1-2; no firm D call. V was cut by 6 bases and J by 4 bases, with 13 bases left in between. The CDR3 spans 13 residues. CDR1 SGDLS and CDR2 YYNGEE come from the germline V gene. In DNA form, the CDR3 reads TGTGCCAGCACCATAGGAGGCGGCTATGGCTACACCTTC. It is translated as CASTIGGGYGYTF.

This sequence joins TRBV10-3 and TRBJ1-2, with 8 positions matching TRBD1. The CDR3 consists of 17 residues. With 0 bases clipped from V and 4 bases from J, the junction kept 10 bases outside the gene matches. Per germline, CDR1 ENHRY and CDR2 SYGVKD. As DNA, the CDR3 is TGTGCCATCAGTGAGTCCACAAGGACAGGGAGGGGCTATGGCTACACCTTC. This gives the protein CAISESTRTGRGYGYTF.

This chain uses TRBV19 with TRBJ2-1; 9 bases are shared with TRBD1. The germline CDR1 and CDR2 sequences are LNHDA and SQIVND (reference sequence). The CDR3 contains 13 residues. With V trimmed by 10 bases and J by 6 bases, 7 bases remained unmatched. For the CDR3, the DNA is TGTGCCAAACCGGGACAGGGTCCCAATGAGCAGTTCTTC. Encoded protein: CAKPGQGPNEQFF.

Written as DNA, the CDR3 is TGTGCCAGCTATATATCCCCAGGGCATGCTTCCTACAATGAGCAGTTCTTC. Encoded protein: CASYISPGHASYNEQFF. The gene calls are TRBV11-2 and TRBJ2-1; D is possibly TRBD1 (5 bases). V shed 8 bases and J shed 1 base, with 21 bases lying between them. The CDR3 has 17 residues. Germline V lookup: CDR1 SGHAT, CDR2 FQNNGV. Based on the CDR3 plus reference TRBV11-2 and TRBJ2-1, the full variable domain is EAGVAQSPRYKIIEKRQSVAFWCNPISGHATLYWYQQILGQGPKLLIQFQNNGVVDDSQLPKDRFSAERLKGVDSTLKIQPAKLEDSAVYLCASYISPGHASYNEQFFGPGTRLTVL.

The rearrangement joins TRBV27 to TRBJ2-7; D is possibly TRBD1 (6 bases). The germline gives CDR1 MNHEY, CDR2 SMNVEV (reference sequence). Trimming took 5 bases from V and 5 from J, leaving 25 bases between them. The CDR3 length is 17 residues. The CDR3 region has the DNA TGTGCCAGCAGTCCACCCGAGGGCAGGGGCGCAATCAACGAGCAGTACTTC. Protein sequence: CASSPPEGRGAINEQYF.

This clonotype showed up just a few times. The chain recombines TRBV25-1 with TRBJ2-3; no clear D. Germline V gene data show CDR1 as MGHDK and CDR2 as SYGVNS. The CDR3 has 11 residues. Trimming took 7 bases from V and 4 from J, leaving 6 bases between them. CDR3 DNA: TGTGCCAGCAAGACGGCAGATACGCAGTATTTT. Translation: CASKTADTQYF.

This chain joins TRBV6-4 and TRBJ2-1, with a possible D match to TRBD2 (5 bases). V gave up 0 bases and J gave up 10 bases, with 10 bases separating them. The CDR3 has 13 residues. CDR1 and CDR2 (germline): MRHNA, SNTAGT. CDR3 sequence: CASSDSTGTEQFF. The CDR3 region has the DNA TGTGCCAGCAGTGACTCAACGGGAACCGAGCAGTTCTTC.

This chain links TRBV4-1 with TRBJ1-4, with D unresolved. The CDR3 spans 15 residues. V dropped 1 base and J dropped 2 bases, with 8 bases sitting between them. Germline V gene data show CDR1 as MGHRA and CDR2 as YSYEKL. The CDR3 loop is CASSQGTVTNEKLFF. The CDR3 coding sequence is TGCGCCAGCAGCCAAGGAACAGTCACTAATGAAAAACTGTTTTTT.

The V call is TRBV2, the J call TRBJ2-2; 11 positions match TRBD1. Trimming removed 10 bases from V and 5 bases from J; junction bases left unmatched: 9. CDR3 length equals 15 residues. Germline values: CDR1 SNHLY, CDR2 FYNNEI. The CDR3 is CAILSRDRGTGELFF. The DNA of the CDR3 is TGTGCCATCCTCTCCCGGGACAGGGGGACCGGGGAGCTGTTTTTT.

The rearrangement links TRBV7-9 to TRBJ1-1, with D hard to call. This CDR3 has 15 amino acids. The V gene lost 0 bases and the J gene lost 1 base, with 9 bases spanning the gap. Germline lookup yields CDR1 SEHNR and CDR2 FQNEAQ (reference sequence). The CDR3 loop is CASSLAPQWNTEAFF. Here the CDR3 DNA reads TGTGCCAGCAGCTTAGCGCCCCAGTGGAACACTGAAGCTTTCTTT.

This sequence joins TRBV5-6 and TRBJ1-3; 8 nucleotides agree with TRBD1. V lost 4 bases, J lost 0 bases, and 12 bases stayed unmatched. The CDR3 sequence is 18 residues long. From germline, CDR1 is SGHDT and CDR2 YYEEEE. The CDR3 here is CASSGEDRESFSGNTIYF. Written as DNA, the CDR3 is TGTGCCAGCAGCGGGGAGGACAGGGAATCATTCTCTGGAAACACCATATATTTT.

V usage is TRBV28 and J usage is TRBJ2-5; D is uncertain. Looked up from germline, CDR1 is MDHEN and CDR2 is SYDVKM. V was shortened by 3 bases and J by 1 base, with 6 bases between the two germline ends. This CDR3 has 13 residues. DNA of the CDR3: TGTGCCAGCAGTTTCCGGTCCCAAGAGACCCAGTACTTC. The encoded protein is CASSFRSQETQYF.

The gene calls are TRBV19 and TRBJ2-1; TRBD2 is a possible D gene (5 bases). The CDR3 covers 16 residues. CDR1 is LNHDA, CDR2 SQIVND, per germline (reference sequence). The germline V and J ends were trimmed by 3 bases and 4 bases, with 16 bases remaining between them. The CDR3 reads CASSIVSGSGYNEQFF. DNA of the CDR3: TGTGCCAGTAGTATCGTCAGTGGGAGCGGTTACAATGAGCAGTTCTTC.